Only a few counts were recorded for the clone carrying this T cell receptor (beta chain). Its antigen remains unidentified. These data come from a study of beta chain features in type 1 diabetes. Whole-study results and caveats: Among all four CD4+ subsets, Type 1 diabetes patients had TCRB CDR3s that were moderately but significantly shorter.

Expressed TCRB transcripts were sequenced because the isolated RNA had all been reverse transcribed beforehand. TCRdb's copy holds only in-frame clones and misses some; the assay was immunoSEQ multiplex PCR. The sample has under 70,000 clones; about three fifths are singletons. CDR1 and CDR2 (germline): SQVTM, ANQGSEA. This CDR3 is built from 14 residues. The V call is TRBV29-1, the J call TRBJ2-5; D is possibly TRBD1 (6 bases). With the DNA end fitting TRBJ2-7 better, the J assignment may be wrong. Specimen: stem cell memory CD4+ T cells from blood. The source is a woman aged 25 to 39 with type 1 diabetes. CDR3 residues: CSAIDRPSSYEQYF. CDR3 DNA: TGCAGCGCGATAGACAGGCCTAGCTCCTACGAGCAGTACTTC.